The rows below give T cell receptor beta chains drawn from one sample of a study of blood T cell repertoires in COVID-19. The method was immunoSEQ multiplex PCR; TCRdb's version includes in-frame clones alone and lacks a portion of them. The data hold fewer than 300,000 clones, with approximately 90% observed a single time. Sequenced material: peripheral blood. The receptors derive from a man aged 55-75 years who had recovered from COVID-19. The CDR3 runs from the conserved cysteine through the conserved F or W. The D gene is left open where the match is weak. Some rows have no size entry. The others give once, few or many, or a class for an expanded clone.

V	D	J	size	CDR3	DNA
TRBV29-1	-	TRBJ1-2	-	CSVEQASPRDYGYTF	TGCAGCGTTGAACAGGCAAGCCCGCGGGACTATGGCTACACCTTC
TRBV7-9	-	TRBJ1-2	-	CASSEAGDGYTF	TGTGCCAGCAGCGAGGCAGGGGATGGCTACACCTTC
TRBV5-1	-	TRBJ1-1	-	CASSPYTGLNTEAFF	TGCGCCAGCAGCCCCTACACAGGGTTGAACACTGAAGCTTTCTTT
TRBV7-9	TRBD2	TRBJ2-5	-	CASSLRLAEETQYF	TGTGCCAGCAGCTTACGTCTAGCGGAAGAGACCCAGTACTTC
TRBV13	-	TRBJ2-2	-	CASSLTQGRPGELFF	TGTGCCAGCAGCTTAACTCAGGGGCGTCCCGGGGAGCTGTTTTTT
TRBV7-8	TRBD1	TRBJ2-3	-	CASSSDREIDTQYF	TGTGCCAGCAGCTCGGACAGGGAGATAGATACGCAGTATTTT
TRBV2	-	TRBJ1-2	-	CASSEGGQIGYTF	TGTGCCAGCAGTGAAGGGGGACAAATAGGCTACACCTTC
TRBV6-5	TRBD1	TRBJ2-7	-	CASSYLQGYEQYF	TGTGCCAGCAGTTACTTACAGGGGTACGAGCAGTACTTC
TRBV11-2	-	TRBJ2-7	-	CASSLARDPQYF	TGTGCCAGCAGCTTAGCTAGAGATCCGCAGTACTTC
TRBV9	TRBD2	TRBJ2-3	-	CASSVAGLAGADTQYF	TGTGCCAGCAGCGTAGCTGGACTAGCGGGTGCAGATACGCAGTATTTT
TRBV6-2/TRBV6-3	-	TRBJ1-4	once	CASSHRPATNEKLFF	TGTGCCAGCAGTCACAGACCCGCAACTAATGAAAAACTGTTTTTT
TRBV18	-	TRBJ1-1	-	CASSPDRNQEAFF	TGTGCCAGCTCACCCGACAGGAATCAGGAAGCTTTCTTT
TRBV7-3	-	TRBJ2-5	-	CASSTASQGTQYF	TGTGCCAGCAGCACCGCGTCTCAGGGGACCCAGTACTTC
TRBV19	TRBD1	TRBJ1-1	-	CASSPLKGTGANTEAFF	TGTGCCAGTAGCCCTTTAAAAGGGACAGGGGCGAACACTGAAGCTTTCTTT
TRBV6-1	TRBD1	TRBJ1-2	once	CASSSGQGNNYGYTF	TGTGCCAGCAGTTCCGGACAGGGCAATAACTATGGCTACACCTTC
TRBV6-1	-	TRBJ1-2	-	CASSESSFDIRNGYTF	TGTGCCAGCAGTGAATCCTCGTTCGACATACGGAATGGCTACACCTTC
TRBV5-1	TRBD2	TRBJ2-2	-	CASSIASGGNTGELFF	TGCGCCAGCAGCATCGCTAGCGGGGGGAACACCGGGGAGCTGTTTTTT
TRBV10-3	-	TRBJ1-1	-	CAIAGYPNNTEAFF	TGTGCCATCGCGGGTTACCCTAATAACACTGAAGCTTTCTTT
TRBV2	-	TRBJ1-1	-	CASTPFPREAFF	TGTGCCAGCACCCCTTTCCCGCGGGAAGCTTTCTTT
TRBV19	TRBD2	TRBJ2-7	once	CASRPKRGSYEQYF	TGTGCCAGTAGGCCGAAGCGGGGATCCTACGAGCAGTACTTC
TRBV6-5	-	TRBJ1-3	few	CASKGVSGNTIYF	TGTGCCAGCAAAGGGGTCTCTGGAAACACCATATATTTT
TRBV7-2	-	TRBJ2-5	-	CASRPPGYQETQYF	TGTGCCAGCAGGCCACCGGGGTACCAAGAGACCCAGTACTTC
TRBV5-6	TRBD1	TRBJ1-1	-	CASSFGVRGLLTEAFF	TGTGCCAGCAGCTTCGGGGTCAGGGGGCTTCTCACTGAAGCTTTCTTT
TRBV6-5	-	TRBJ2-5	-	CATWDSVVRAQYF	TGTGCCACCTGGGACTCTGTGGTCCGAGCCCAGTACTTC